This T cell receptor (beta chain) emerged from a study of T-cell reconstitution after alpha-beta-depleted transplantation in children. Library preparation (for TCRbeta) was performed with unique molecular identifiers. TCRdb used MiXCR to reprocess the PCR reads, holding one entry per CDR3 protein. The table has 600,000 to 700,000 distinct CDR3 sequences, around 13% seen once. Remarks on this clonotype: Antigen specificity is unknown.

This CDR3 has 14 residues. CDR1 and CDR2 (germline): SGHAT, FQNNGV. V was cut by 1 base and J by 4 bases, with 9 bases left in between. Study-level points and caveats: Roughly two months post-transplant, alpha-beta T cells reportedly originated from several hundred graft clones that had expanded. Diversity and T-cell counts at one year after transplant derived mostly from new T cells.

The source of this sequence is a girl aged 2 to 9 with congenital amegakaryocytic thrombocytopenia, due to receive a stem cell transplant. The sample was PBMCs, taken before TCRalphabeta/CD19-depleted stem cell transplant. The chain couples TRBV11-2 to TRBJ2-3; TRBD1 is a possible D gene (6 bases). The DNA of the CDR3 is TGTGCCAGCAGCTTAGCCGGGACATCAGATACGCAGTATTTT. It is translated as CASSLAGTSDTQYF.